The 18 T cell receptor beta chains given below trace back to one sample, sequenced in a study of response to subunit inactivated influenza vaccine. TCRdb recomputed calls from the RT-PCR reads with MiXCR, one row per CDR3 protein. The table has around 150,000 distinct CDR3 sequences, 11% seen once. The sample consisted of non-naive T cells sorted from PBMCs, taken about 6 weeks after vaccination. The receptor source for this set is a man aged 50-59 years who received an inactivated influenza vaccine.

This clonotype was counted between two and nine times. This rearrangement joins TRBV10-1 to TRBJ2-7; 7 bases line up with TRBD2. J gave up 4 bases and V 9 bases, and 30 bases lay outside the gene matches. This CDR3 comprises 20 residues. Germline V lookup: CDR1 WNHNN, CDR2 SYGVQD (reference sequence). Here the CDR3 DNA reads TGCGCCAGGAAACTTATTTTCATACTGACCATCAGAGGGGAGGGATACGAGCAGTACTTC. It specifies CARKLIFILTIRGEGYEQYF.

The CDR3 DNA reads TGTGCCAGCTCAGAATCCGGGACAGGGGTCAATGAGCAGTTCTTC. It yields the protein CASSESGTGVNEQFF. V and J are TRBV6-1 and TRBJ2-1, with 10 bases aligning to TRBD1. CDR3 size: 15 residues. Per the germline V gene, CDR1 is MNHNS and CDR2 is SASEGT. Trimming took 8 bases from V and 6 from J; bases not matched to a gene: 10.

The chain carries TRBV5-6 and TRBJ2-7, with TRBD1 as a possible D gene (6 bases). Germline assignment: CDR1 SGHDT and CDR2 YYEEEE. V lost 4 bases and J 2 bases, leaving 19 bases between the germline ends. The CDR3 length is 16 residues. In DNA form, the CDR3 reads TGTGCCAGCAGCCTTATTTGGGACACCCAAACCTACGAGCAGTACTTC. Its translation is CASSLIWDTQTYEQYF.

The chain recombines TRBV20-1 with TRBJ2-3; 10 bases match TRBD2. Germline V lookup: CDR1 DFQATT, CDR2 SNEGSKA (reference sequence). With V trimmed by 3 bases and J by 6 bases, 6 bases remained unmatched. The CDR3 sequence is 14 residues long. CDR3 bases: TGCAGTGCTAGGGCTAGCGGGAGTTTGGATACGCAGTATTTT. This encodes CSARASGSLDTQYF.

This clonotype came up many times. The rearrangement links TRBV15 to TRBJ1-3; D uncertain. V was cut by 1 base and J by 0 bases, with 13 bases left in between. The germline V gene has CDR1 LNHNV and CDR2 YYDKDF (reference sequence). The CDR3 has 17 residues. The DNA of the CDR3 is TGTGCCACCAGCAGAGGGGGAGGGCCCTCCTCTGGAAACACCATATATTTT. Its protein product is CATSRGGGPSSGNTIYF.

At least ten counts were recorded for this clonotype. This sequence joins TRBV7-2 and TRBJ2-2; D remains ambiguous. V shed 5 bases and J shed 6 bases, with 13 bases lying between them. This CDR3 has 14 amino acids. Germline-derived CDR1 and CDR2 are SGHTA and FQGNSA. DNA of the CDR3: TGTGCCAGCAGCCCGGTATTGGTCGCCGGGGAGCTGTTTTTT. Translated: CASSPVLVAGELFF.

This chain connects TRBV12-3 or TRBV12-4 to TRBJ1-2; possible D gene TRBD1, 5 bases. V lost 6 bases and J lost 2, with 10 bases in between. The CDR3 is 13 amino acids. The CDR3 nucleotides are TGTGCCAGCAGGTCCGCAGGGAACTATGGCTACACCTTC. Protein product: CASRSAGNYGYTF.

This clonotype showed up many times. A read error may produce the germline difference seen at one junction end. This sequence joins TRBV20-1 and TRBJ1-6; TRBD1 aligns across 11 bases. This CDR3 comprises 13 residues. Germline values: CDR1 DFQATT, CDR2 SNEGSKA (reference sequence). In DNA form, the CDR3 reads TGCAGTGCTCGGGCCGATAGGACAGGGGGCCTTTCCTTT. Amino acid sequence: CSARADRTGGLSF.

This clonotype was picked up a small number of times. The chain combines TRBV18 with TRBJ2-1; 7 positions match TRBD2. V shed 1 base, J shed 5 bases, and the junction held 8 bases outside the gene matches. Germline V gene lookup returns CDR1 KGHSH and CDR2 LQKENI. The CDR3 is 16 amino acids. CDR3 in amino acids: CASSPQERGLNNEQFF. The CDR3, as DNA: TGTGCCAGCTCACCACAGGAGCGGGGCTTGAACAATGAGCAGTTCTTC.

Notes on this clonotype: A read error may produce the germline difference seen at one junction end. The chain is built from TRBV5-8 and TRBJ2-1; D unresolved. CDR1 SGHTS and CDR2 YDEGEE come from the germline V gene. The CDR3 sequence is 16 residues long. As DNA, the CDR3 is TGTGCCTGCAGCTTGGCCCATCGTGCCATGGGCAATGAGCTGCTCTTC. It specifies CACSLAHRAMGNELLF.

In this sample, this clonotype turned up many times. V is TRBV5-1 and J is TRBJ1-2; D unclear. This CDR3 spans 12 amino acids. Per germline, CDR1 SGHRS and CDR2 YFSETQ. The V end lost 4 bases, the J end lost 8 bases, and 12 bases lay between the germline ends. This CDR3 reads CASSVTGRGYTF. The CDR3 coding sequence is TGCGCCAGCAGCGTTACCGGGCGGGGCTACACCTTC.

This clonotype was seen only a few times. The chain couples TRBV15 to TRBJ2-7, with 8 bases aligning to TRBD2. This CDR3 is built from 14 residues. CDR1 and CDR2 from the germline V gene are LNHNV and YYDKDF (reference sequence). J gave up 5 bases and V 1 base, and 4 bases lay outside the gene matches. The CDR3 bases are TGTGCCACCAGCAGAGTAGCGGGATATCACGAGCAGTACTTC. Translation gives CATSRVAGYHEQYF.

CDR3 bases: TGTGCCAGCAGACGACGCCCGACTAGCGGGAGATCCTACGAGCAGTACTTC. Protein sequence: CASRRRPTSGRSYEQYF. The chain is built from TRBV6-1 and TRBJ2-7; 12 bases agree with TRBD2. Germline lookup yields CDR1 MNHNS and CDR2 SASEGT. The ends lost 6 bases at V and 1 base at J; junction bases unmatched: 10. This CDR3 comprises 17 residues.

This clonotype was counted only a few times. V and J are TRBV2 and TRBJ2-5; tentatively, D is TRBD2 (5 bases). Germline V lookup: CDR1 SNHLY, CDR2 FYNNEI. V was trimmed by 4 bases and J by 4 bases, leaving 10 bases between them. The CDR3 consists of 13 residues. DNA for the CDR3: TGTGCCAGCAGTGGGAGGAATCGAGAGACCCAGTACTTC. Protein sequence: CASSGRNRETQYF.

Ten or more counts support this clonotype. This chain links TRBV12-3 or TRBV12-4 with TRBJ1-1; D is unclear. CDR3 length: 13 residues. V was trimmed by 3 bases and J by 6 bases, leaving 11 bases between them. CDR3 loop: CASSFSLGPEAFF. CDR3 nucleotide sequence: TGTGCCAGCAGTTTCTCTTTAGGTCCTGAAGCTTTCTTT.

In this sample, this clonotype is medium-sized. The CDR3 DNA reads as TGTGCCAGCAGCTTAGCAGCTGTAGGTTATAATGAGCAGTTCTTC. It specifies CASSLAAVGYNEQFF. This rearrangement joins TRBV7-2 to TRBJ2-1, with D uncertain. The length of the CDR3 is 15 residues. Germline lookup yields CDR1 SGHTA and CDR2 FQGNSA. Trimming removed 0 bases from V and 7 bases from J, with 13 bases in between.

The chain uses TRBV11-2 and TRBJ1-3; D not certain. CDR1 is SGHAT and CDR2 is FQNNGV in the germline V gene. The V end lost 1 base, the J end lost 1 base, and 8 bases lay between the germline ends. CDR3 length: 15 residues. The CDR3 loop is CASSLVGQSGNTIYF. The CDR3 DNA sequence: TGTGCCAGCAGCTTAGTGGGCCAGTCTGGAAACACCATATATTTT.

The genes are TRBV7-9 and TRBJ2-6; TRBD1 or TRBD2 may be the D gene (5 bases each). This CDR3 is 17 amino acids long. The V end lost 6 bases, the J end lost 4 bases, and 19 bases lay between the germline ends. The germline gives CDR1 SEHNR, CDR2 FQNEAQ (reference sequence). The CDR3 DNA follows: TGTGCCAGCAGTCCGGGGCTTTACAGCTCCGGGGCCAACGTCCTGACTTTC. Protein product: CASSPGLYSSGANVLTF.